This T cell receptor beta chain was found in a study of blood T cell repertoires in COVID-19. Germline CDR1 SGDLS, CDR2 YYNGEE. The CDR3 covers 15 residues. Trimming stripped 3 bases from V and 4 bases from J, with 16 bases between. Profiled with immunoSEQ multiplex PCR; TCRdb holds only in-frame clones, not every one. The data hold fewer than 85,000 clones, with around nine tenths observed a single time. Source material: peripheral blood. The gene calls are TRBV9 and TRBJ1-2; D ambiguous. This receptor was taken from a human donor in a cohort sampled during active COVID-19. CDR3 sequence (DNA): TGTGCCAGCAGCGGAAACAGACGAAACTCCTATGGCTACACCTTC. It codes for CASSGNRRNSYGYTF.